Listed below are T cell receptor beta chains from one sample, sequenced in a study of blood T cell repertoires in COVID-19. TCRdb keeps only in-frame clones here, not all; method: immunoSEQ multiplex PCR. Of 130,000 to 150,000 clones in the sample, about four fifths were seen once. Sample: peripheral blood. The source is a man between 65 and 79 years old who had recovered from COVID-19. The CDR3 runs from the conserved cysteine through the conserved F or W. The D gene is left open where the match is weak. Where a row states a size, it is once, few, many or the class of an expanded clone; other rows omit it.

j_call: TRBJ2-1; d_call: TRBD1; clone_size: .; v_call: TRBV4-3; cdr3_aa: CASSQAPGTGSYNEQFF; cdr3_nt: TGCGCCAGCAGCCAAGCCCCCGGGACAGGGTCCTACAATGAGCAGTTCTTC
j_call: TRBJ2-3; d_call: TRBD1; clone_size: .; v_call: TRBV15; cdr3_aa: CATSYRDRAADTQYF; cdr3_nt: TGTGCCACCAGTTACCGGGACAGGGCCGCAGATACGCAGTATTTT
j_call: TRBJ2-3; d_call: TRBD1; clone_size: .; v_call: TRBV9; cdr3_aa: CASSVGTGLSEYTDTQYF; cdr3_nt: TGTGCCAGCAGCGTAGGGACAGGTCTGAGCGAATACACAGATACGCAGTATTTT
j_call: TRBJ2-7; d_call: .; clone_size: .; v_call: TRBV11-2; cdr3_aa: CASIADPGNFGEQYF; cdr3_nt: TGTGCCAGCATCGCAGACCCGGGTAACTTCGGCGAGCAGTACTTC
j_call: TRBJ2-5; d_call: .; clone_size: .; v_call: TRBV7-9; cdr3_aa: CASSLNAWETQYF; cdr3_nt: TGTGCCAGCAGCTTAAACGCGTGGGAGACCCAGTACTTC
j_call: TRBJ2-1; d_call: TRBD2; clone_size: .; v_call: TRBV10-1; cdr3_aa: CASSESWWIAGGAGTYNEQFF; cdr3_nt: TGCGCCAGCAGTGAGTCTTGGTGGATTGCCGGGGGGGCGGGGACCTACAATGAGCAGTTCTTC
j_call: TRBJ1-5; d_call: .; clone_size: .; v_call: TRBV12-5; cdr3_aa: CASGQGLAQPQHF; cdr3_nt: TGTGCTAGTGGTCAGGGGTTGGCTCAGCCCCAGCATTTT
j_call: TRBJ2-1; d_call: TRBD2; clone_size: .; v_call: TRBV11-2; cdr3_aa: CASSPMTSGYNEQFF; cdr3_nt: TGTGCCAGCAGCCCAATGACTAGCGGGTACAATGAGCAGTTCTTC
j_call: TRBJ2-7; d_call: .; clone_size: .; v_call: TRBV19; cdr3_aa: CASSIVRTDPYEQYF; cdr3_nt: TGTGCCAGTAGTATAGTCCGCACTGATCCCTACGAGCAGTACTTC
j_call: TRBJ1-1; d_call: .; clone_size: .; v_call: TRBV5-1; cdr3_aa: CASSLGYSMNTEAFF; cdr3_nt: TGCGCCAGCAGCTTGGGCTACAGTATGAACACTGAAGCTTTCTTT
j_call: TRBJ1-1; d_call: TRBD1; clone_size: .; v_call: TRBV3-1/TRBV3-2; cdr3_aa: CASSQRDRGNTEAFF; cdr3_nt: TGTGCCAGCAGCCAACGGGACAGGGGGAACACTGAAGCTTTCTTT
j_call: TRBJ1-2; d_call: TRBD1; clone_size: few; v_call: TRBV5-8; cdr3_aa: CASSLGTGLGYGYTF; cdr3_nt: TGTGCCAGCAGCTTGGGGACAGGGTTGGGGTATGGCTACACCTTC
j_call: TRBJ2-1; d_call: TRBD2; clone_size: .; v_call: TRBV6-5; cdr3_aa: CASSYASGSYNEQFF; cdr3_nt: TGTGCCAGCAGTTACGCTAGCGGGAGTTACAATGAGCAGTTCTTC
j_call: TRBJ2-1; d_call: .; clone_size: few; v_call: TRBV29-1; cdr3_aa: CSVELAGSYNEQFF; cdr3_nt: TGCAGCGTTGAACTAGCTGGGTCCTACAATGAGCAGTTCTTC
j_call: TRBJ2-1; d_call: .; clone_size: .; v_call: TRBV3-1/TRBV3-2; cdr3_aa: CASSQDLYEQFF; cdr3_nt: TGTGCCAGCAGCCAAGACCTTTATGAGCAGTTCTTC
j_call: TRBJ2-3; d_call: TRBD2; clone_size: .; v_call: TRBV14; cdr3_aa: CASSQGLGLADPWDTQYF; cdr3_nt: TGTGCCAGCAGCCAAGGTTTGGGACTAGCGGATCCTTGGGATACGCAGTATTTT
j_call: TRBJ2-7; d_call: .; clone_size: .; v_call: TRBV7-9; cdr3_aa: CASSLGPRGGGEEQYF; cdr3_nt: TGTGCCAGCAGCTTAGGGCCCAGGGGTGGAGGAGAAGAGCAGTACTTC
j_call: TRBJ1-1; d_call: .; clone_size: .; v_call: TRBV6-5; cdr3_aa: CASSYSEGKTFF; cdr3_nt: TGTGCCAGCAGTTACTCGGAGGGGAAAACTTTCTTT
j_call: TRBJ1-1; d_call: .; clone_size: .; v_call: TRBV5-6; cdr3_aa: CASSLALFTEAFF; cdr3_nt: TGTGCCAGCAGCTTGGCTCTATTCACTGAAGCTTTCTTT
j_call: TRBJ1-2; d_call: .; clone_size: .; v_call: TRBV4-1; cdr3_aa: CASSQDGNRDYGYTF; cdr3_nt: TGCGCCAGCAGCCAAGACGGCAACAGGGACTATGGCTACACCTTC
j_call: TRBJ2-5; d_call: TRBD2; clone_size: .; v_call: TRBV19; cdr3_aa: CASSSLAGLQETQYF; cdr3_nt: TGTGCCAGTAGTAGCCTAGCGGGTCTCCAAGAGACCCAGTACTTC
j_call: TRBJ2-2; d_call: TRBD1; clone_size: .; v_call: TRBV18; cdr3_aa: CASSAGTGGLTGELFF; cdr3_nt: TGTGCCAGCTCAGCCGGGACAGGGGGCCTCACCGGGGAGCTGTTTTTT
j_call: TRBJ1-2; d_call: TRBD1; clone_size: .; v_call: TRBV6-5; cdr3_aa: CASTSGGYGYTF; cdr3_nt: TGTGCCAGTACCTCAGGGGGCTATGGCTACACCTTC
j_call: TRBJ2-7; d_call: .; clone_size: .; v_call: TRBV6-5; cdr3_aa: CASSYSMWGGGEQYF; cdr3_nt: TGTGCCAGCAGTTACTCGATGTGGGGAGGGGGCGAGCAGTACTTC
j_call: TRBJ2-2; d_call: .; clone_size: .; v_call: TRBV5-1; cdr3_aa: CASSLPGSYYGELFF; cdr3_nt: TGCGCCAGCAGCTTGCCGGGATCTTACTACGGGGAGCTGTTTTTT
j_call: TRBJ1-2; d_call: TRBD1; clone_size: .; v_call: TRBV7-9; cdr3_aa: CASRPGQGGFHGYTF; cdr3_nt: TGTGCCAGCAGACCGGGACAGGGGGGATTTCATGGCTACACCTTC
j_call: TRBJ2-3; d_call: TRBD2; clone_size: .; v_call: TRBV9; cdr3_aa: CASSVGPPPTSGRTDTQYF; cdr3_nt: TGTGCCAGCAGCGTAGGGCCCCCTCCTACTAGCGGGAGGACAGATACGCAGTATTTT
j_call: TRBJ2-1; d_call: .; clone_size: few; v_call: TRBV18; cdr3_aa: CASSPSSFYNEQFF; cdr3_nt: TGTGCCAGCTCCCCCAGTTCGTTTTACAATGAGCAGTTCTTC
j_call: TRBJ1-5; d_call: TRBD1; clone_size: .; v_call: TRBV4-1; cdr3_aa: CASSHGQGNQPQHF; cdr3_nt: TGCGCCAGCAGCCATGGACAGGGGAATCAGCCCCAGCATTTT
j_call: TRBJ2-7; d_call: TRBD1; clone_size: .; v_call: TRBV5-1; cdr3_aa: CASSPWDRTTEQYF; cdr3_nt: TGCGCCAGCAGCCCCTGGGACAGGACGACCGAGCAGTACTTC
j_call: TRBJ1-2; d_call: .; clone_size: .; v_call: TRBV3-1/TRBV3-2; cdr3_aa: CASSQEDLGRITF; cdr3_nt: TGTGCCAGCAGCCAAGAAGATCTGGGCAGGATAACCTTC
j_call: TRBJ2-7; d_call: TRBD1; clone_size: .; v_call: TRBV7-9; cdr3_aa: CASSLGTGGENSYEQYF; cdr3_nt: TGTGCCAGCAGCTTAGGGACAGGGGGCGAAAATTCATACGAGCAGTACTTC
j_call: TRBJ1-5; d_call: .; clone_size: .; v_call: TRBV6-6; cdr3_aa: CASKLQVDQPQHF; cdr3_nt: TGTGCCAGCAAACTACAGGTGGATCAGCCCCAGCATTTT
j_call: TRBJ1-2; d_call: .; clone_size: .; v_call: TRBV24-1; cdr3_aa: CATSPLICPGGYTF; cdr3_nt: TGTGCCACCAGCCCACTGATTTGCCCGGGGGGCTACACCTTC
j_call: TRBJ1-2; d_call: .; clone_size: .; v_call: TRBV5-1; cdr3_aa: CASSTGDKLNYGYTF; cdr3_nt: TGCGCCAGCAGCACCGGGGATAAGTTGAACTATGGCTACACCTTC
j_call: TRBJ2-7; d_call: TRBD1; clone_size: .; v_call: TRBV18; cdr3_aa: CASSPQGALSYEQYF; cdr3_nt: TGTGCCAGCTCACCACAGGGGGCGCTTTCGTACGAGCAGTACTTC
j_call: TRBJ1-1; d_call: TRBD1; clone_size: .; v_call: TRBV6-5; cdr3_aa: CASSRQGWTEAFF; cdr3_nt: TGTGCCAGCAGCAGACAGGGTTGGACTGAAGCTTTCTTT
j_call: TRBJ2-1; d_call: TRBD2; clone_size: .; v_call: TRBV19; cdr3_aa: CASSRYRTSRSYNEQFF; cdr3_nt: TGTGCCAGTAGTAGATATAGGACTAGCCGATCCTACAATGAGCAGTTCTTC
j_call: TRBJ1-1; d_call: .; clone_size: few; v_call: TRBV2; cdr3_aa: CASRLGPYGTEAFF; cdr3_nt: TGTGCCAGCAGGTTGGGGCCCTATGGGACTGAAGCTTTCTTT
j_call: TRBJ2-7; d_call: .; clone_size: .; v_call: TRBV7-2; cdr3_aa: CASSARAVRYEQYF; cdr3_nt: TGTGCCAGCAGCGCCAGGGCCGTGCGTTACGAGCAGTACTTC
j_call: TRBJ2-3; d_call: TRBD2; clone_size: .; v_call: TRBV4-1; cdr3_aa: CASSLPLAGGSDTQYF; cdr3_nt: TGCGCCAGCAGCCTCCCCCTAGCGGGAGGGTCAGATACGCAGTATTTT
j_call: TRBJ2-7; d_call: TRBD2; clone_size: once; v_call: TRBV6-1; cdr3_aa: CASSEVGSGRGYEQYF; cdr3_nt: TGTGCCAGCAGTGAAGTGGGTAGCGGGAGAGGCTACGAGCAGTACTTC
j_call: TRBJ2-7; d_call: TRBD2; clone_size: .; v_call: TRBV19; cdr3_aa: CASSVAGRYEQYF; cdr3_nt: TGTGCCAGTAGTGTAGCGGGAAGGTACGAGCAGTACTTC
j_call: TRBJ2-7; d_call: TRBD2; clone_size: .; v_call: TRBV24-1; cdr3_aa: CAIQAGRTSGTSYEQYF; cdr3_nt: TGTGCCATCCAGGCAGGGAGGACTAGCGGGACTTCCTACGAGCAGTACTTC
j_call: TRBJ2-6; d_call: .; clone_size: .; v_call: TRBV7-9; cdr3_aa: CASSLIPRGANVLTF; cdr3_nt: TGTGCCAGCAGCTTAATCCCGCGAGGGGCCAACGTCCTGACTTTC
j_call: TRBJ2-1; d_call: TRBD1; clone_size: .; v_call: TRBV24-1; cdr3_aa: CATSDFRTGYNEQFF; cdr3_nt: TGTGCCACCAGTGATTTCAGGACAGGGTACAATGAGCAGTTCTTC
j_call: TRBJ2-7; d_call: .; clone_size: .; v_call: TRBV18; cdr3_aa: CASATLSSAAYEQYF; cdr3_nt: TGTGCCAGTGCCACCTTGAGTAGCGCCGCCTACGAGCAGTACTTC
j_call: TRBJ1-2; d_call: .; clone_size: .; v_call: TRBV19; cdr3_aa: CASSTGVGYTF; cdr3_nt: TGTGCCAGTAGTACAGGGGTCGGCTACACCTTC
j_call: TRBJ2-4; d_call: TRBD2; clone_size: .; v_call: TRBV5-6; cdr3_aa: CASSLGLGTSGLAKNIQYF; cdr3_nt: TGTGCCAGCAGCTTGGGGCTGGGGACTAGCGGATTAGCCAAAAACATTCAGTACTTC
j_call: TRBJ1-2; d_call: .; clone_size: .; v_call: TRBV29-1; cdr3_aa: CHQGVLPYGYTF; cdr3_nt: TGCCACCAAGGGGTGTTGCCCTATGGCTACACCTTC
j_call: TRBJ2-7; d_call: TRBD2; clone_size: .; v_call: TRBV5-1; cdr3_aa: CASSLAPSGEQYF; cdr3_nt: TGCGCCAGCAGCCTGGCACCTAGCGGTGAGCAGTACTTC
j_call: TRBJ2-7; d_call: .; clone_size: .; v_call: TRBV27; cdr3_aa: CASRLGGGGYEQYF; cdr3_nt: TGTGCCAGCAGACTTGGGGGAGGGGGCTACGAGCAGTACTTC
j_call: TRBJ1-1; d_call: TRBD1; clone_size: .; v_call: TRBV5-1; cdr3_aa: CASSPWTGMNTEAFF; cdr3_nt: TGCGCCAGCAGCCCGTGGACAGGGATGAACACTGAAGCTTTCTTT
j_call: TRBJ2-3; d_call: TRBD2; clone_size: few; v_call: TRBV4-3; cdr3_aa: CASSQIAGVVDTQYF; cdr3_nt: TGCGCCAGCAGCCAAATAGCGGGAGTTGTAGATACGCAGTATTTT
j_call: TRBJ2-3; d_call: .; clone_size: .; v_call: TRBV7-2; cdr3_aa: CASSLETAITDTQYF; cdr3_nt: TGTGCCAGCAGCTTAGAGACAGCCATCACAGATACGCAGTATTTT
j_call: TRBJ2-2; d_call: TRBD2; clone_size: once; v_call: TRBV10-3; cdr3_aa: CAIRERELGTGELFF; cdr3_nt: TGTGCCATCAGGGAGCGGGAGTTAGGAACCGGGGAGCTGTTTTTT